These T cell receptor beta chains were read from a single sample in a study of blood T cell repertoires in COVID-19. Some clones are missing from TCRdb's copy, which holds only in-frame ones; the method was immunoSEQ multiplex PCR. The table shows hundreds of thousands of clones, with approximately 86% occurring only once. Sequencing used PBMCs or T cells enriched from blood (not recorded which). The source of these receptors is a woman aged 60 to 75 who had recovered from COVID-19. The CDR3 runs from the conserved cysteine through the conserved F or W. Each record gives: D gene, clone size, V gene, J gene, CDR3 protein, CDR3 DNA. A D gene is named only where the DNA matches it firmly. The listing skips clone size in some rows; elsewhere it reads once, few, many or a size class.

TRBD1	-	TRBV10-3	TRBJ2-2	CAISGAGQGTGELFF	TGTGCCATCAGTGGGGCCGGACAGGGGACCGGGGAGCTGTTTTTT
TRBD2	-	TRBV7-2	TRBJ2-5	CASSLGGGRETQYF	TGTGCCAGCAGCTTAGGGGGGGGTCGGGAGACCCAGTACTTC
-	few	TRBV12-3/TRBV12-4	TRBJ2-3	CASSLARDYAQYF	TGTGCCAGCAGTTTAGCGCGTGACTATGCGCAGTATTTT
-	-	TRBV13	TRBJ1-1	CASSIPQGGGNTEAFF	TGTGCCAGCAGCATCCCCCAGGGCGGGGGGAACACTGAAGCTTTCTTT
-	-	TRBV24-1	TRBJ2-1	CATSGQGPISYNEQFF	TGTGCCACCTCCGGGCAGGGTCCCATTTCCTACAATGAGCAGTTCTTC
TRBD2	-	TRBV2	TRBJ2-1	CASTRLAGAYNEQFF	TGTGCCAGTACCAGACTAGCGGGGGCCTACAATGAGCAGTTCTTC
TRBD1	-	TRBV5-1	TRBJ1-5	CASSAGTGGQPQHF	TGCGCCAGCAGCGCCGGGACAGGGGGACAGCCCCAGCATTTT
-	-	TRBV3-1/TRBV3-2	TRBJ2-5	CASSQAASAETQYF	TGTGCCAGCAGCCAAGCGGCTAGCGCCGAGACCCAGTACTTC
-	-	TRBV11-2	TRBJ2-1	CASSRDEQFF	TGTGCCAGCAGCCGGGATGAGCAGTTCTTC
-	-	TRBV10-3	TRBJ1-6	CAISEQGWSPLHF	TGTGCCATCAGTGAGCAGGGTTGGTCACCCCTCCACTTT
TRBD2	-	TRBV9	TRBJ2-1	CASSSLAGGIGEQFF	TGTGCCAGCAGCTCTTTAGCGGGGGGGATAGGGGAGCAGTTCTTC
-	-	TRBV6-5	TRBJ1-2	CATGQVNYGYTF	TGTGCCACTGGGCAGGTCAACTATGGCTACACCTTC
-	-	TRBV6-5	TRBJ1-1	CASSYRGSYEAFF	TGTGCCAGCAGTTACAGGGGCAGCTATGAAGCTTTCTTT
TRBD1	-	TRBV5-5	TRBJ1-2	CASSFLPGQQNYGYTF	TGTGCCAGCAGCTTCCTACCGGGACAGCAGAACTATGGCTACACCTTC
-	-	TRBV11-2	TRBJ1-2	CASSHGLKYGYTF	TGTGCCAGCAGCCACGGACTCAAATATGGCTACACCTTC
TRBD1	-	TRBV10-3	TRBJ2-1	CAINGGQGPYNEQFF	TGTGCCATCAATGGGGGACAGGGACCCTACAATGAGCAGTTCTTC
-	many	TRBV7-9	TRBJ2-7	CASSDPRGPYEQYF	TGTGCCAGCAGCGACCCGCGTGGGCCCTACGAGCAGTACTTC
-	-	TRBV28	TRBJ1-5	CASSLGGLGNQPQHF	TGTGCCAGCAGTTTAGGGGGCCTAGGAAATCAGCCCCAGCATTTT
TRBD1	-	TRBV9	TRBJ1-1	CASSVETGGIAEAFF	TGTGCCAGCAGCGTAGAGACAGGGGGCATCGCTGAAGCTTTCTTT
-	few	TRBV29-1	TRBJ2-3	CSVDIGGRGAQYF	TGCAGCGTTGATATCGGGGGACGGGGAGCGCAGTATTTT
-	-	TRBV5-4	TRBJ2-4	CASSPRGAKNIQYF	TGTGCCAGCAGCCCCCGCGGGGCCAAAAACATTCAGTACTTC
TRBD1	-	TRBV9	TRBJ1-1	CASSAERDRSYEAFF	TGTGCCAGCAGCGCCGAGAGGGACAGGAGCTATGAAGCTTTCTTT
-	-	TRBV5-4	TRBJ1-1	CASSLGGEAFF	TGTGCCAGCAGCTTAGGGGGTGAAGCTTTCTTT
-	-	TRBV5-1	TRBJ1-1	CASRGSLNTEAFF	TGCGCCAGCAGGGGCAGCTTAAACACTGAAGCTTTCTTT
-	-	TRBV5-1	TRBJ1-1	CASSFEGPRRGNTEAFF	TGCGCCAGCAGCTTTGAGGGGCCTAGGCGGGGGAACACTGAAGCTTTCTTT
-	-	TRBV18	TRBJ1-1	CASSSAGISTEAFF	TGTGCCAGCTCATCGGCAGGGATCAGCACTGAAGCTTTCTTT
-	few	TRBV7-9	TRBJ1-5	CASSLEQGNQPQHF	TGTGCCAGCAGCTTAGAACAGGGTAATCAGCCCCAGCATTTT
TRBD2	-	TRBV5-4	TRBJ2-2	CASSTGTTTGELFF	TGTGCCAGCAGTACCGGGACTACCACCGGGGAGCTGTTTTTT
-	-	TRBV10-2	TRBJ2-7	CASRSTGNYEQYF	TGCGCCAGCAGGTCAACAGGAAACTACGAGCAGTACTTC
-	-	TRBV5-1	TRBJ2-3	CASSRTSTDTQYF	TGCGCCAGCAGCCGGACTAGCACAGATACGCAGTATTTT
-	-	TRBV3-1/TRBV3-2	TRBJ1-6	CASTSRGTPLHF	TGTGCCAGCACATCACGGGGAACACCCCTCCACTTT
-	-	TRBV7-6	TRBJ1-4	CASSLSPRGGGEKLFF	TGTGCCAGCAGCTTAAGTCCGCGGGGGGGCGGTGAAAAACTGTTTTTT
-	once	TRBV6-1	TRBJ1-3	CASSERYTGGNTIYF	TGTGCCAGCAGTGAAAGGTATACAGGTGGAAACACCATATATTTT
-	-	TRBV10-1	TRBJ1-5	CATELKQADSRSNQPQHF	TGCGCCACCGAATTGAAACAAGCGGACAGTAGGAGCAATCAGCCCCAGCATTTT
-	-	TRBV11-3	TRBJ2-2	CASSLARGITTGELFF	TGTGCCAGCAGCTTAGCTCGCGGGATTACCACCGGGGAGCTGTTTTTT
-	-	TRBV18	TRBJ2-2	CASSPPSTGNTGELFF	TGTGCCAGCTCACCACCCTCGACAGGAAACACCGGGGAGCTGTTTTTT
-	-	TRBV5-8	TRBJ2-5	CASSLASTRWETQYF	TGTGCCAGCAGCTTAGCCTCGACTAGGTGGGAGACCCAGTACTTC
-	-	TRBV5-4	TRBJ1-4	CASSFGAAEFVFF	TGTGCCAGCAGCTTTGGGGCCGCCGAATTTGTGTTTTTT
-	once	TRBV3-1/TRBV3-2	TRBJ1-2	CASSHTANYGYTF	TGTGCCAGCAGCCATACGGCTAACTATGGCTACACCTTC
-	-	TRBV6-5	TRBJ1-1	CASRTRDTEAFF	TGTGCCAGCAGAACGCGGGACACTGAAGCTTTCTTT
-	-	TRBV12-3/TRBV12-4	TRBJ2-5	CASSPGGETQYF	TGTGCCAGCAGTCCCGGGGGAGAGACCCAGTACTTC
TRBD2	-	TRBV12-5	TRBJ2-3	CASGLGTSGASTDTQYF	TGTGCTAGTGGTTTGGGGACTAGCGGGGCCAGCACAGATACGCAGTATTTT
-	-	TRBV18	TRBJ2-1	CASSPVETGSYNEQFF	TGTGCCAGCTCACCAGTGGAAACAGGCTCCTACAATGAGCAGTTCTTC
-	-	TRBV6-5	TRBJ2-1	CATSLNSFGNEQFF	TGTGCCACTTCCTTGAACTCCTTCGGCAATGAGCAGTTCTTC
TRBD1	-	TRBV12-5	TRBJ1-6	CASGRQGGTPLHF	TGTGCTAGTGGGCGACAGGGTGGGACACCCCTCCACTTT
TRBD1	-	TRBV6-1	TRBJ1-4	CASSENRGEKLFF	TGTGCCAGCAGTGAAAACAGGGGTGAAAAACTGTTTTTT
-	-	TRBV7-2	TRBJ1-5	CASSLVSGLNQPQHF	TGTGCCAGCAGCTTAGTGTCAGGCTTAAATCAGCCCCAGCATTTT
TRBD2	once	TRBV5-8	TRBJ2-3	CASRLAGVDTQYF	TGTGCCAGTAGACTAGCGGGGGTTGATACGCAGTATTTT
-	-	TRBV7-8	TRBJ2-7	CASSSLDSRGYEQYF	TGTGCCAGCAGCTCTTTGGACAGTCGGGGATACGAGCAGTACTTC
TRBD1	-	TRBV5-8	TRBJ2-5	CASSLQGPLGETQYF	TGTGCCAGCAGCTTACAGGGGCCTTTGGGAGAGACCCAGTACTTC
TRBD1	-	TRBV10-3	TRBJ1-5	CAIKAGGYSNQPQHF	TGTGCCATCAAAGCAGGGGGATATAGCAATCAGCCCCAGCATTTT
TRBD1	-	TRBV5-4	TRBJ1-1	CASSPGQGLNTEAFF	TGTGCCAGCAGCCCGGGACAGGGGTTGAACACTGAAGCTTTCTTT